These T cell receptor beta chains were read from a single sample in a study of glioma-infiltrating T cells. TCRdb ran MiXCR on the multiplex PCR reads and lists one entry per CDR3 protein. The data hold about 210,000 distinct CDR3 sequences, with about 31% observed a single time. What was sequenced was glioma tissue, nonneoplastic brain tissue, or PBMCs (not recorded which). These receptors originate from a human donor with low-grade glioma or glioblastoma, undergoing nonglioma brain surgery, or in good health (not recorded which). Each CDR3 is given with its conserved first and last residue. D genes are given only for firm matches. Clone sizes are given selectively: once, few, many, or a class where the clone is expanded.

V gene	J gene	clone size	D gene	CDR3 DNA	CDR3 protein
TRBV27	TRBJ2-7	once	NA	TGTGCCAGCAGTTACTCGGGGATCAACGAGCAGTACTTC	CASSYSGINEQYF
TRBV20-1	TRBJ2-1	many	NA	TGCAGTGCCTCCGCGCTTAGGGGGGAGCAGTTCTTC	CSASALRGEQFF
TRBV5-1	TRBJ2-1	NA	NA	TGCGCCAGCAGCCTTACCGAATCGCCTCAGTTCTTC	CASSLTESPQFF
TRBV6-2/TRBV6-3	TRBJ2-7	many	NA	TGTGCCAGCAGTCGTACCTCAGAAATTGAGCGCGAGCAGTACTTC	CASSRTSEIEREQYF
TRBV2	TRBJ2-2	few	TRBD1	TGTGCCAGCAGTGGTGGACAGGGAAACACCGGGGAGCTGTTTTTT	CASSGGQGNTGELFF
TRBV28	TRBJ1-2	few	NA	TGTGCCAGCAGCCCTACACCGGGCCCCCGGGGCTATAGCTACACCTTC	CASSPTPGPRGYSYTF
TRBV7-2	TRBJ2-7	many	NA	TGTGCCAGCAGCTTAGAAGGGGCCCACTCCTACGAGCAGTACTTC	CASSLEGAHSYEQYF
TRBV29-1	TRBJ2-4	many	NA	TGCAGCGCAGAAGCGGGCGGGAAAAACATTCAGTACTTC	CSAEAGGKNIQYF
TRBV9	TRBJ2-7	NA	TRBD1	TGTGCCAGCAGCGTAGAAGGGACAGAGACCTACGAGCAGTACTTC	CASSVEGTETYEQYF
TRBV6-1	TRBJ1-1	many	NA	TGTGCCACCCTCCGGCAGGGAGGCACTGAAGCTTTCTTT	CATLRQGGTEAFF
TRBV7-9	TRBJ1-3	many	TRBD1	TGTGCCAGCAGCTCCTGGACAGGAGAATCTGGAAACACCATATATTTT	CASSSWTGESGNTIYF
TRBV5-8	TRBJ2-7	NA	NA	TGTGCCAGCACCCCCCAGGGTTCTTCCTACGAGCAGTACTTC	CASTPQGSSYEQYF
TRBV7-8	TRBJ2-5	few	NA	TGTGCCAGCAGCTCATCCCGCGGAGGTGAGACCCAGTACTTC	CASSSSRGGETQYF
TRBV7-9	TRBJ1-3	NA	TRBD1	TGTGCCAGCAGCTCAGGCCGGACAGGGGGCGCCTCCTCTGGAAACACCATATATTTT	CASSSGRTGGASSGNTIYF
TRBV7-2	TRBJ1-2	NA	TRBD1	TGTGCCAGCAGCACCAGAGGGACAGGGACGGCCAACTATGGCTACACCTTC	CASSTRGTGTANYGYTF
TRBV5-1	TRBJ2-5	few	NA	TGCGCCAGCAGCTTGGAAGGTAGCTCGTCCTTAGAGACCCAGTACTTC	CASSLEGSSSLETQYF
TRBV12-3/TRBV12-4	TRBJ2-1	many	NA	TGTGCCAGCAGTTTTTCCGCCGGACCAGTCTACAATGAGCAGTTCTTC	CASSFSAGPVYNEQFF
TRBV11-3	TRBJ2-3	few	TRBD2	TGTGCCAGCAGCTTAGATAGCGGGAGGACAGATACGCAGTATTTT	CASSLDSGRTDTQYF
TRBV6-1	TRBJ2-1	many	NA	TGTGCCAGCAGTTATGGCGTGAGCTCCTACAATGAGCAGTTCTTC	CASSYGVSSYNEQFF